One sample yielded the 16 T cell receptor beta chains listed below, sequenced in a study of T cell clones after liver transplantation. Clones were sequenced by immunoSEQ multiplex PCR, and TCRdb holds only the in-frame ones, with some missing. In the table there are some 59,000 clones, around 70% of which are singletons. This specimen was CD4+ T cells from blood, taken at the 22-month timepoint. Receptor source: a human patient who received a liver transplant. Some of these T cells may belong to the graft donor.

This clone appeared a few times. This sequence joins TRBV9 and TRBJ2-3; TRBD2 might be the D (5 bases). In germline, CDR1 is SGDLS, CDR2 YYNGEE. The CDR3 length is 14 residues. The germline V and J ends were trimmed by 0 bases and 7 bases, with 12 bases remaining between them. The CDR3 loop is CASSVELVGHTQYF. The CDR3 coding sequence is TGTGCCAGCAGCGTAGAACTAGTCGGCCATACGCAGTATTTT.

The rearrangement links TRBV5-1 to TRBJ2-7; 8 bases match TRBD1. Trimming removed 1 base from V and 6 bases from J; junction bases left unmatched: 9. Germline loops: CDR1 SGHRS, CDR2 YFSETQ. CDR3 size: 15 residues. The CDR3 DNA follows: TGCGCCAGCAGCTTGAACGGACAGGGTAGGTCCGAGCAGTACTTC. Amino acids: CASSLNGQGRSEQYF.

The DNA of the CDR3 is TGCGCCAGCAGCTTGTCCACTTCGGACACCGGGGAGCTGTTTTTT. Residues: CASSLSTSDTGELFF. The chain uses TRBV5-1 and TRBJ2-2; D call uncertain. Trimming took 1 base from V and 3 from J, leaving 10 bases between them. Germline V lookup: CDR1 SGHRS, CDR2 YFSETQ. The CDR3 totals 15 residues.

This chain joins TRBV6-1 and TRBJ2-7; TRBD1 matches at 9 bases. Germline CDR1 is MNHNS and CDR2 is SASEGT. There are 15 residues in the CDR3. Unmatched junction bases numbered 4, after V lost 4 bases and J lost 0 bases. CDR3 protein: CASSGRTGVSYEQYF. The CDR3 DNA follows: TGTGCCAGCAGTGGGCGGACAGGGGTCTCCTACGAGCAGTACTTC.

The chain joins TRBV9 to TRBJ2-3; TRBD2 matches 9 bases. Trimming at V came to 3 bases and at J to 2 bases, leaving 4 bases not matched to a gene. Germline CDR1 and CDR2: SGDLS and YYNGEE. The CDR3 runs to 15 residues. Written as DNA, the CDR3 is TGTGCCAGCAGCGCGCGGGGGGGTTACACAGATACGCAGTATTTT. This gives the protein CASSARGGYTDTQYF.

The chain uses TRBV11-2 and TRBJ2-7; the D call may be TRBD1 or TRBD2 (5 bases each). V gave up 7 bases and J gave up 2 bases, with 18 bases separating them. The length of the CDR3 is 15 residues. The V gene's germline CDR1 is SGHAT and CDR2 FQNNGV. The CDR3 bases are TGTGCCAGCAACTTGTCCGGGACCGTCGCCTACGAGCAGTACTTC. Translating gives CASNLSGTVAYEQYF. The complete variable domain, with remaining parts taken from reference TRBV11-2 and TRBJ2-7, reads EAGVAQSPRYKIIEKRQSVAFWCNPISGHATLYWYQQILGQGPKLLIQFQNNGVVDDSQLPKDRFSAERLKGVDSTLKIQPAKLEDSAVYLCASNLSGTVAYEQYFGPGTRLTVT.

The rearrangement links TRBV19 to TRBJ2-7; 9 nucleotides match TRBD2. The V gene end was trimmed by 3 bases and the J gene end by 5 bases; junction bases not matched to a gene: 5. This CDR3 has 14 residues. Germline V gene data show CDR1 as LNHDA and CDR2 as SQIVND (reference sequence). As DNA, the CDR3 is TGTGCCAGTAGTATCCCGGGACTAGCTAACGAGCAGTACTTC. Translated: CASSIPGLANEQYF.

This sequence joins TRBV28 and TRBJ2-7; TRBD1 matches 7 bases. J gave up 6 bases and V 4 bases, and 6 bases lay outside the gene matches. CDR3 length: 13 residues. Germline assignment: CDR1 MDHEN and CDR2 SYDVKM. The CDR3 here is CASSYRGIGEQYF. CDR3 DNA: TGTGCCAGCAGTTACAGGGGAATTGGCGAGCAGTACTTC.

The chain joins TRBV7-8 to TRBJ2-7; unclear D gene. Germline V gene data show CDR1 as SGHVS and CDR2 as FQNEAQ. V was pared by 1 base and J by 4 bases, with 2 bases between. The CDR3 is 11 amino acids. As DNA, the CDR3 is TGTGCCAGCAGCTTAGAGTACGAGCAGTACTTC. Translation: CASSLEYEQYF.

The chain uses TRBV5-5 and TRBJ1-6, with a tentative D call TRBD1 (5 bases). The CDR3 extends over 15 amino acids. The V gene lost 0 bases and the J gene lost 8 bases, with 12 bases spanning the gap. The germline V gene encodes CDR1 SGHKS and CDR2 YYEKEE (reference sequence). CDR3 coding DNA: TGTGCCAGCAGCTTGGACTTTGGGGGGGATTCACCCCTCCACTTT. Amino acid sequence: CASSLDFGGDSPLHF.

As concerns this clone: A junction boundary mismatches the germline segment, possibly from a read error. This chain joins TRBV15 and TRBJ1-6; TRBD1 matches 10 bases. The CDR3 contains 16 residues. Per germline, CDR1 LNHNV and CDR2 YYDKDF (reference sequence). The chain's CDR3 is CAISREGQGTSSPLHF. In DNA, the CDR3 is TGTGCCATCAGCAGAGAGGGACAGGGGACCTCTTCACCCCTCCACTTT.

The rearrangement joins TRBV18 to TRBJ1-3; no firm D call. CDR3 length: 14 amino acids. V was trimmed by 3 bases and J by 0 bases, leaving 6 bases between them. The germline V gene has CDR1 KGHSH and CDR2 LQKENI. CDR3: CASSPTDSGNTIYF. Written as DNA, the CDR3 is TGTGCCAGCTCACCGACGGACTCTGGAAACACCATATATTTT.

V is TRBV13 and J is TRBJ1-2; D unresolved. The V gene lost 1 base and the J gene lost 8 bases, with 8 bases spanning the gap. The CDR3 extends over 12 amino acids. Germline loops: CDR1 PRHDT, CDR2 FYEKMQ (reference sequence). CDR3 sequence: CASSLEDNGYTF. The CDR3 bases are TGTGCCAGCAGCTTAGAGGATAACGGCTACACCTTC.

This chain joins TRBV5-1 and TRBJ2-7; D not resolved. Germline V gene lookup returns CDR1 SGHRS and CDR2 YFSETQ. The CDR3 is 15 residues long. With 0 bases removed from V and 7 bases from J, the gap between germline ends came to 17 bases. This CDR3 reads CASSLETAAVDEQYF. CDR3 DNA: TGCGCCAGCAGCTTGGAGACGGCGGCTGTTGATGAGCAGTACTTC.

The rearrangement uses TRBV5-6 and TRBJ1-2; 10 bases align to TRBD1. This CDR3 comprises 14 residues. V lost 4 bases and J lost 4; bases outside the gene matches: 4. Germline values: CDR1 SGHDT, CDR2 YYEEEE. For the CDR3, the DNA is TGTGCCAGCAGCCCGGACAGGGGGACCTATGGCTACACCTTC. It encodes CASSPDRGTYGYTF.

This chain uses TRBV6-1 with TRBJ2-5; 9 bases match TRBD2. This CDR3 spans 16 amino acids. CDR1 is MNHNS and CDR2 is SASEGT in the germline V gene. V was clipped by 4 bases and J by 3 bases; unmatched bases: 9. The CDR3 is CASSVFLRGGEETQYF. The CDR3 DNA is TGTGCCAGCAGTGTTTTCTTGCGGGGGGGCGAAGAGACCCAGTACTTC.